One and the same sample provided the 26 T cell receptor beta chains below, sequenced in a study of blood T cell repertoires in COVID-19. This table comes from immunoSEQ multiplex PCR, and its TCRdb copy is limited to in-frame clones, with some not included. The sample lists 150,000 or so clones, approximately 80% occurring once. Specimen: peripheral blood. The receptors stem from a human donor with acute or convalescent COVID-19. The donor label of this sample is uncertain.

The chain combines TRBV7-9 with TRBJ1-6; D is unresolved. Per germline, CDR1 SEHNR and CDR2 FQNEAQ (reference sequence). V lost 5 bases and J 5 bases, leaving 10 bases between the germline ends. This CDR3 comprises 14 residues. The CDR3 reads CASSDWRDNSPLHF. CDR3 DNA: TGTGCCAGCAGCGACTGGAGGGATAATTCACCCCTCCACTTT. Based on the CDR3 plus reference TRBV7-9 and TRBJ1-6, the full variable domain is DTGVSQNPRHKITKRGQNVTFRCDPISEHNRLYWYRQTLGQGPEFLTYFQNEAQLEKSRLLSDRFSAERPKGSFSTLEIQRTEQGDSAMYLCASSDWRDNSPLHFGNGTRLTVT.

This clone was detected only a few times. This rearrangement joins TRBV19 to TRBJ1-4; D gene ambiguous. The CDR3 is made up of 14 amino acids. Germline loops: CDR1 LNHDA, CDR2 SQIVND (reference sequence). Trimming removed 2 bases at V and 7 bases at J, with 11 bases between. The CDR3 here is CASSIWAQAEKLFF. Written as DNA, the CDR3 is TGTGCCAGTAGTATATGGGCCCAGGCTGAAAAACTGTTTTTT.

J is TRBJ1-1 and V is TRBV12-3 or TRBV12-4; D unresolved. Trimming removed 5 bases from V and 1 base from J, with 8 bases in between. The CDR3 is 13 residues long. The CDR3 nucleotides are TGTGCCAGCAGTCCGTGGGCGAACACTGAAGCTTTCTTT. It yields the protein CASSPWANTEAFF.

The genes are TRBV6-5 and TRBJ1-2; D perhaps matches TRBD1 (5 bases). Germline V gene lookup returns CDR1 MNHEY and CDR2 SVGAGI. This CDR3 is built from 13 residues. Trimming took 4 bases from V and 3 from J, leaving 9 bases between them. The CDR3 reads CASSLETDYGYTF. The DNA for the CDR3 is TGTGCCAGCAGTTTGGAGACAGACTATGGCTACACCTTC.

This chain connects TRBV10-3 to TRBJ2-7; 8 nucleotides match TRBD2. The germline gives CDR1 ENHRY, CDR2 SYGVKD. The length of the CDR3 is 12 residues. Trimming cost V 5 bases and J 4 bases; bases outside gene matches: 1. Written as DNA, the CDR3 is TGTGCCATCAGTCCTAGCGGGTACGAGCAGTACGTC. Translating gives CAISPSGYEQYV.

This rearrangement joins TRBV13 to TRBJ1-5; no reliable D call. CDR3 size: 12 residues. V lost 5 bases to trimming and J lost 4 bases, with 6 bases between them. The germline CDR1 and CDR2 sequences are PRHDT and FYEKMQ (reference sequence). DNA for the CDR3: TGTGCCAGCAGCGCCGGGAATCAGCCCCAGCATTTT. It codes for CASSAGNQPQHF.

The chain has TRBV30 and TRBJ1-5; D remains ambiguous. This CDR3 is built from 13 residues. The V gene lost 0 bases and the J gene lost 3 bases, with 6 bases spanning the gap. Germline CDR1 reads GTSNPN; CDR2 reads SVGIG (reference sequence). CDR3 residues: CAWSVTDNQPQHF. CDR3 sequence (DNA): TGTGCCTGGAGTGTAACAGACAATCAGCCCCAGCATTTT.

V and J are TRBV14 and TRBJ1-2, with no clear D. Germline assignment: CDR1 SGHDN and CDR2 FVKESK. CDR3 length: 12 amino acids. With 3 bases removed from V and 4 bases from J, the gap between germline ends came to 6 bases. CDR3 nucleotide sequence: TGTGCCAGCAGCCAGAACAGCTATGGCTACACCTTC. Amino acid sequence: CASSQNSYGYTF.

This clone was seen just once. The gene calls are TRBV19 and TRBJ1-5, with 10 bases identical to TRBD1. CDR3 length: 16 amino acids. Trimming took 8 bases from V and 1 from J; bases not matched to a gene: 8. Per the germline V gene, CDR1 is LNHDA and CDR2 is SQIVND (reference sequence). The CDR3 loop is CASRDRGTGSNQPQHF. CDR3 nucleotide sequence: TGTGCCAGTCGGGACAGGGGAACGGGAAGCAATCAGCCCCAGCATTTT. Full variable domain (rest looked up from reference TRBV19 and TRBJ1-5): DGGITQSPKYLFRKEGQNVTLSCEQNLNHDAMYWYRQDPGQGLRLIYYSQIVNDFQKGDIAEGYSVSREKKESFPLTVTSAQKNPTAFYLCASRDRGTGSNQPQHFGDGTRLSIL.

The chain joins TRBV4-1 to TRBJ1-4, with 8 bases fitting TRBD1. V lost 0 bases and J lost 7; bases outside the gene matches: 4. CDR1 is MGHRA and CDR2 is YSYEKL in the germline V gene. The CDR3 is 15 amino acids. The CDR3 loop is CASSQDGTGGEKLFF. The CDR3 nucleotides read TGCGCCAGCAGCCAAGATGGAACAGGGGGTGAAAAACTGTTTTTT.

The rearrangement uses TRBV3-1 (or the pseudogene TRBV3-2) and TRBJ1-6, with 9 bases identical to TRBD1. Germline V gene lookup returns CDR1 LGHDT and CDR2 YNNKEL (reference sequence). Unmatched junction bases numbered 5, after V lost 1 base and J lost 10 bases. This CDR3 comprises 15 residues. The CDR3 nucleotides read TGTGCCAGCAGCCAAGTAACGGACAGGGGCTCACCCCTCCACTTT. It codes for CASSQVTDRGSPLHF.

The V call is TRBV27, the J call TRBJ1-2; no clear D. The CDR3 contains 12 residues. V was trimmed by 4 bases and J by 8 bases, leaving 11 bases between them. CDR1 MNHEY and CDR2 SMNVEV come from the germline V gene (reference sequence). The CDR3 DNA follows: TGTGCCAGCAGTTCTCTCGGAGAGGGCTACACCTTC. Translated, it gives CASSSLGEGYTF.

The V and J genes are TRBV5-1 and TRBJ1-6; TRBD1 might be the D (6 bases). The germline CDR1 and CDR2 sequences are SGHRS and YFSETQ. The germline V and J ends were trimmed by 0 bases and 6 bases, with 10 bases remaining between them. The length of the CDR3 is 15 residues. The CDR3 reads CASSLGGQGNSPLHF. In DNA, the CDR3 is TGCGCCAGCAGCTTGGGGGGGCAGGGTAATTCACCCCTCCACTTT.

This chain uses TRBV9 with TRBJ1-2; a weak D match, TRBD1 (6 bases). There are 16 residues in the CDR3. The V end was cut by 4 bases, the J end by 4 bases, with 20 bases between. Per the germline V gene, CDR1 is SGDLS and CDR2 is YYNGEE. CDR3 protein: CASSSLSQGGGYGYTF. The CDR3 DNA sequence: TGTGCCAGCAGCTCCCTTTCACAGGGAGGGGGCTATGGCTACACCTTC. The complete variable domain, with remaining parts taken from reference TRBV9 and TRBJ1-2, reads DSGVTQTPKHLITATGQRVTLRCSPRSGDLSVYWYQQSLDQGLQFLIQYYNGEERAKGNILERFSAQQFPDLHSELNLSSLELGDSALYFCASSSLSQGGGYGYTFGSGTRLTVV.

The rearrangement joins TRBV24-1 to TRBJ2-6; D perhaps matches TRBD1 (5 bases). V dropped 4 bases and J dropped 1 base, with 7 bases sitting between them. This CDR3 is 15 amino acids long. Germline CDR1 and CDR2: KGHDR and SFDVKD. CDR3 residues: CATSDQGSGANVLTF. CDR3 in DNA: TGTGCCACCAGTGACCAGGGTTCTGGGGCCAACGTCCTGACTTTC.

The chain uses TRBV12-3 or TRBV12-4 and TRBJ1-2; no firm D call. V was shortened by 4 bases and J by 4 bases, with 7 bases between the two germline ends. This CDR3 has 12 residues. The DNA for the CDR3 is TGTGCCAGCAGTTCCGGACTCTATGGCTACACCTTC. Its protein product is CASSSGLYGYTF.

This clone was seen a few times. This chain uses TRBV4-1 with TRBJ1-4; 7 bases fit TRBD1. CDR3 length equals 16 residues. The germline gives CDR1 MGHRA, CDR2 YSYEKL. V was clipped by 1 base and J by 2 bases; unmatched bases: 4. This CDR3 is CASSQVPGQTNEKLFF. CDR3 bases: TGCGCCAGCAGCCAAGTCCCGGGACAGACTAATGAAAAACTGTTTTTT.

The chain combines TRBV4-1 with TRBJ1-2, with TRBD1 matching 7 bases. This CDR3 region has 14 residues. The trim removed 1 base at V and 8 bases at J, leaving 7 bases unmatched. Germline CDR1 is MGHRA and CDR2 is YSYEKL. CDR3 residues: CASSQVGTARGYTF. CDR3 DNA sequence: TGCGCCAGCAGCCAAGTAGGGACAGCTCGGGGCTACACCTTC.

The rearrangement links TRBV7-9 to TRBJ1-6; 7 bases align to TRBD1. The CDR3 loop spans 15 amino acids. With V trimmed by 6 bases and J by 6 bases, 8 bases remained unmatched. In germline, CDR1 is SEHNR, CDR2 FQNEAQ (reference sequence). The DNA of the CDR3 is TGTGCCAGCAGGGGGGGCACAGGGGCTAATTCACCCCTCCACTTT. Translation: CASRGGTGANSPLHF.

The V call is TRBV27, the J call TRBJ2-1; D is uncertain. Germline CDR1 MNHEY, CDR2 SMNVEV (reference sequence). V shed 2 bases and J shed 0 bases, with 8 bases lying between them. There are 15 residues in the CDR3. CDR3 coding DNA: TGTGCCAGCAGTTTAAGGCCTAGCTCCTACAATGAGCAGTTCTTC. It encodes CASSLRPSSYNEQFF.

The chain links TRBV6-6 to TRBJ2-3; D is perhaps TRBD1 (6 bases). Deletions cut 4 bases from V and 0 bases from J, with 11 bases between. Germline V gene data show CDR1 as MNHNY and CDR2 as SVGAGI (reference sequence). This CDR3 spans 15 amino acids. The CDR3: CASSLRTVSTDTQYF. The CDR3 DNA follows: TGTGCCAGCAGTTTACGGACAGTGAGCACAGATACGCAGTATTTT.

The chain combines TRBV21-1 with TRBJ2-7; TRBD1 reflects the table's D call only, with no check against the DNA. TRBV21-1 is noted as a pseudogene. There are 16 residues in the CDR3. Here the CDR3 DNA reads TGTGCCAGCAGCACAGAATCCCGGGACACCAGAGACGAGCAGTACGTC. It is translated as CASSTESRDTRDEQYV.

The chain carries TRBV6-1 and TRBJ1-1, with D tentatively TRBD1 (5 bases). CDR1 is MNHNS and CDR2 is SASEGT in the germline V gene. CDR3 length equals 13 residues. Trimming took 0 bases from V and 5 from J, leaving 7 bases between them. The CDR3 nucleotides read TGTGCCAGCAGTGAAGCCCGGGGGACTGAAGCTTTCTTT. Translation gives CASSEARGTEAFF.

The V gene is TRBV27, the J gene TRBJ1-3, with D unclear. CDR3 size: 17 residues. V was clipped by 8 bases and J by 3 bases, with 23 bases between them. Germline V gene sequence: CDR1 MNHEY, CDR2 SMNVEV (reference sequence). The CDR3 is CASRPSPGGLNGNTIYF. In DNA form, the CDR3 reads TGTGCCAGCCGCCCGAGCCCCGGCGGCTTGAATGGAAACACCATATATTTT.

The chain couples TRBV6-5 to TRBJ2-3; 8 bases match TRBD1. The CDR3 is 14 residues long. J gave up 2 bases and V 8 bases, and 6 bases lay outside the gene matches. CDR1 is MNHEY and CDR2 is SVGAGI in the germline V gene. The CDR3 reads CASGQGVYTDTQYF. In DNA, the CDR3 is TGTGCCAGCGGACAGGGAGTCTACACAGATACGCAGTATTTT.

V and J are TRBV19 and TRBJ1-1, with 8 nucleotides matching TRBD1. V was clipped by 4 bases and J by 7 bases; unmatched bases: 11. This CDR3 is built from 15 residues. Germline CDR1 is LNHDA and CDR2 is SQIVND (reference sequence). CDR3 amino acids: CASSNRGAVSDEAFF. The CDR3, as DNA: TGTGCCAGTAGTAACAGGGGGGCGGTGAGCGATGAAGCTTTCTTT.